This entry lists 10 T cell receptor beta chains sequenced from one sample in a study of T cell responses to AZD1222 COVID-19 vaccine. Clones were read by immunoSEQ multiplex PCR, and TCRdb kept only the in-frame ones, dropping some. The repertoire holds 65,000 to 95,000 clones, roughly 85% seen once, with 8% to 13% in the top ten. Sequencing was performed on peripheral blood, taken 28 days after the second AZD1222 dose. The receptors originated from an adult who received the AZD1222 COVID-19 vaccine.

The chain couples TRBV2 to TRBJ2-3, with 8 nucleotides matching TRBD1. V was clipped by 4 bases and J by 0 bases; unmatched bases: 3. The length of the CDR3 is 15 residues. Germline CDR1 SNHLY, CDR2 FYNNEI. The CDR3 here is CASSAGQASTDTQYF. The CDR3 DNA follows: TGTGCCAGCAGTGCGGGACAGGCAAGCACAGATACGCAGTATTTT.

The CDR3, as DNA: TGTGCCAGCAGTCCGATCAGCGGGGGATCCTCCTACGAGCAGTACTTC. This gives the protein CASSPISGGSSYEQYF. The V and J genes are TRBV27 and TRBJ2-7; 8 bases match TRBD2. The CDR3 totals 16 residues. Germline CDR1 MNHEY, CDR2 SMNVEV (reference sequence). Trimming removed 5 bases from V and 0 bases from J; junction bases left unmatched: 9.

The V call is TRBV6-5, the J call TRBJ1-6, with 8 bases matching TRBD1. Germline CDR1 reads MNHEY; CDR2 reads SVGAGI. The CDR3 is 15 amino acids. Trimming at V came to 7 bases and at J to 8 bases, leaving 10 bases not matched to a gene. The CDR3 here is CASTRTGLNDSPLHF. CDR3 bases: TGTGCCAGCACCAGGACAGGGCTGAACGATTCACCCCTCCACTTT.

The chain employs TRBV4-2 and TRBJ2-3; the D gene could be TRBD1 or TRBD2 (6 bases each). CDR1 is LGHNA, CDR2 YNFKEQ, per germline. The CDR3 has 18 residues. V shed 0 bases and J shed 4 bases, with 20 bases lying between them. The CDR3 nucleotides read TGTGCCAGCAGCCAAGATGGCTGGGGCTCAGGGGAGGCAGATACGCAGTATTTT. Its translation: CASSQDGWGSGEADTQYF.

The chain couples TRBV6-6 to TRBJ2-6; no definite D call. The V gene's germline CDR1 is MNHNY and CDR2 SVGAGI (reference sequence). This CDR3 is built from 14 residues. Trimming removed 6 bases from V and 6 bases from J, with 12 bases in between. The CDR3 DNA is TGTGCCAGCAGCGAGGATCCATCGGCCAACGTCCTGACTTTC. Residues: CASSEDPSANVLTF.

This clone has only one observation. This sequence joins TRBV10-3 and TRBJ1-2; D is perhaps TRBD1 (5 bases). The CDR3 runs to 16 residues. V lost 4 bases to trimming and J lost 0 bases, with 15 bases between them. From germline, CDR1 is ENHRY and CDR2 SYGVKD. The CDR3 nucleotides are TGTGCCATCAGTGTAGGTACCAGGGCCCCTAACTATGGCTACACCTTC. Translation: CAISVGTRAPNYGYTF.

The chain's CDR3 is CASSLDTGELFF. In nucleotides, the CDR3 is TGTGCCAGCAGTTTGGACACCGGGGAGCTGTTTTTT. The genes are TRBV12-3 or TRBV12-4 and TRBJ2-2; D gene ambiguous. This CDR3 region has 12 residues. V lost 3 bases to trimming and J lost 3 bases, with 2 bases between them.

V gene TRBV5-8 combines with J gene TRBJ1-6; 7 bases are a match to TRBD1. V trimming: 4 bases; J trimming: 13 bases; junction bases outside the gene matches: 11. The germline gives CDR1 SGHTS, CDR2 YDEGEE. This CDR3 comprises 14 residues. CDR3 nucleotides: TGTGCCAGCAGCGCCGGACAGGTGGGAAAGCCCCTCCACTTT. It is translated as CASSAGQVGKPLHF.

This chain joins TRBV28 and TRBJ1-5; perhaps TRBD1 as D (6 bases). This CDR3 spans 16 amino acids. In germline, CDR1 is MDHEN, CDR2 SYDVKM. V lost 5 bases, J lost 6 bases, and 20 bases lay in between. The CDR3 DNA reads TGTGCCAGCAGTCAACCGACAGGATCTTTAACTCAGCCCCAGCATTTT. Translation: CASSQPTGSLTQPQHF.

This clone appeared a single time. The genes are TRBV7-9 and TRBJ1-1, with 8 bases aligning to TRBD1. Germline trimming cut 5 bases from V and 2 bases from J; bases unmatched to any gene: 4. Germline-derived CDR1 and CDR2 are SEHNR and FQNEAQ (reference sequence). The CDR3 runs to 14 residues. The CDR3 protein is CASSGDRFNTEAFF. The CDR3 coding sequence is TGTGCCAGCAGCGGGGACAGGTTTAACACTGAAGCTTTCTTT.